This TCR beta chain was captured in a study of spatial heterogeneity in lung cancer. Study overall: Sequenced were any available follow-up PBMC samples, which had been obtained a median of about two years after resection.

Germline assignment: CDR1 MNHEY and CDR2 SVGEGT. Between the trimmed V and J ends, which lost 9 bases and 15 bases, there was a span of 15 bases. CDR3 length equals 10 residues. The time point denotes: blood at routine non-recurrence follow-up after resection. Whole RNA from tumor, nontumor lung or frozen PBMC was sequenced unsorted. Each CDR3 protein gets one entry after TCRdb re-called the 5' RACE reads with MiXCR. Of around 10,000 distinct CDR3 sequences listed, about a fifth are singletons. The source material was PBMCs, sampled at follow-up. This clonotype originated in a male donor with early-stage non-small cell lung cancer. The chain employs TRBV6-2 or TRBV6-3 and TRBJ1-5, with D tentatively TRBD1 (5 bases). The DNA for the CDR3 is TGTGCCAGTGGGACCCGCGGTTTGCATTTT. Translating gives CASGTRGLHF.